This T cell receptor (beta chain) was observed in a study of T-cell memory formation after mild COVID-19. Study information: Clusters were largely donor specific.

One entry per CDR3 protein, called by TCRdb with MiXCR from the 5' RACE reads. The table shows about 470,000 distinct CDR3 sequences, with 25% occurring only once. Study results and limitations: Clones contracting across day 15 to 85 had a balanced CD4/CD8 profile; later expanding clones leaned CD4+. Prior to infection, memory already included some responding clones, suggesting cross-reactive memory joined.

The CDR3 totals 15 residues. V was pared by 6 bases and J by 0 bases, with 3 bases of the junction left unmatched. This clonotype was counted many times. Its antigen remains unidentified. V gene TRBV12-3 or TRBV12-4 combines with J gene TRBJ2-3, with 10 bases identical to TRBD2. The source material was PBMCs or a T cell subset sorted from them (not recorded which). The clonotype originates from an adult woman who had mild COVID-19 (a few samples of this study predate the infection). Cell type and time point are not known. The CDR3 DNA is TGTGCCAGCAGCCCGACTAGCGGGAGCACAGATACGCAGTATTTT. This translates into CASSPTSGSTDTQYF.